The TCR beta chain described here comes from a study of cytomegalovirus exposure and HLA in healthy donors. Study-wide results and caveats: 87-base-pair reads could not separate some V segments, including TRBV6-2 and TRBV6-3.

This clone has only a few counts. Its antigen is undetermined. 60 Vbeta and 13 Jbeta primers were used in PCR. In the authors' workflow: As a later analysis found, there were roughly 80 million unique TCR beta chains, of which some 10 million were shared. This table comes from immunoSEQ multiplex PCR, and its TCRdb copy is limited to in-frame clones, with some not included. V and J calls and clone size follow that table, whereas D and trimming were derived from the DNA. The table shows about 150,000 clones, with about 80% occurring only once. V gave up 7 bases and J gave up 2 bases, with 15 bases separating them. CDR3 size: 15 residues. Per germline, CDR1 SNHLY and CDR2 FYNNEI.

This chain joins TRBV2 and TRBJ1-5, with D possibly TRBD1 on 5 matching bases. The sequenced sample was PBMCs. The origin of this receptor is a man aged 30 to 45 in good health and CMV-seropositive. The CDR3 DNA sequence: TGTGCCAGCACTCAGGGTACGGATCGCAATCAGCCCCAGCATTTT. Its translation: CASTQGTDRNQPQHF.